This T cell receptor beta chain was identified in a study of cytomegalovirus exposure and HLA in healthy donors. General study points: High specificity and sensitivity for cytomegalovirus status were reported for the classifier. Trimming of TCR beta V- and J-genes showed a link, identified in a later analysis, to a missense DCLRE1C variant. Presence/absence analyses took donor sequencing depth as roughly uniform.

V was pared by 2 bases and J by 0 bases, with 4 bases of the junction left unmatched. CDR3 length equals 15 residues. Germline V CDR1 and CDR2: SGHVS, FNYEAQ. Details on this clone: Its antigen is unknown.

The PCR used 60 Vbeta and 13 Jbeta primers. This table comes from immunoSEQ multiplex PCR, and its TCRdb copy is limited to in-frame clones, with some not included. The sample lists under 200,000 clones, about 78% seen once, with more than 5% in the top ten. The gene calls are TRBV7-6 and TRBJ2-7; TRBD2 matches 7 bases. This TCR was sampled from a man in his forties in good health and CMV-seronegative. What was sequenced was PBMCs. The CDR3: CASSLSREASYEQYF. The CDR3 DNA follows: TGTGCCAGCAGCTTATCTCGGGAGGCCTCCTACGAGCAGTACTTC.